This is a list of T cell receptor beta chains from one sample in a study of CD8+ T cells in alopecia areata. The protocol was immunoSEQ multiplex PCR, while the TCRdb copy is restricted to in-frame clones and leaves out a portion. The sample includes over 150,000 clones, roughly three fifths of them seen just once. Source material: CD8+ T cells sorted from blood. Source of these receptors: a human donor in good health. Both conserved end residues are part of each CDR3. The D gene is left open where the match is weak. Rows may omit the clone size; those that give it use once, few, many or a size class.

TRBJ2-1	NA	once	12	TRBV2	TGTGCCAGCAGTGAGAGATACAATGAGCAGTTCTTC	CASSERYNEQFF
TRBJ1-2	NA	many	17	TRBV21-1	TGTGCCAGCAGCCCCCGGGACGGGGAAACCATTAACTATGGCTACACCTTC	CASSPRDGETINYGYTF
TRBJ1-2	TRBD1	NA	15	TRBV5-1	TGCGCCAGCAGCCCTCAGGGGGACGTTTCCTATGGCTACACCTTC	CASSPQGDVSYGYTF
TRBJ1-1	TRBD1	NA	14	TRBV5-1	TGCGCCAGCAGTTCGACAGGGATGGGCACTGAAGCTTTCTTT	CASSSTGMGTEAFF
TRBJ2-5	TRBD2	few	14	TRBV19	TGTGCCAGTAGTATAAGGACTAGCGGGGACACCCAGTACTTC	CASSIRTSGDTQYF
TRBJ1-6	NA	NA	12	TRBV9	TGTGCCAGCAGCGGTTTACAGGGACCCCTCCACTTT	CASSGLQGPLHF
TRBJ1-2	NA	NA	14	TRBV4-1	TGCGCCAGCAGCCAAGATCCGACAGGATATGGCTACACCTTC	CASSQDPTGYGYTF
TRBJ2-5	NA	NA	14	TRBV4-1	TGCGCCAGCAGCCCCGAAAATAATGAAGAGACCCAGTACTTC	CASSPENNEETQYF
TRBJ1-4	NA	NA	12	TRBV7-9	TGTGCCAGCAGCCCTACATTGGAAAAACTGTTTTTT	CASSPTLEKLFF
TRBJ1-2	NA	NA	16	TRBV5-6	TGTGCCAGCAGTTTTTCCGTGGCAGGGGCGAACTATGGCTACACCTTC	CASSFSVAGANYGYTF
TRBJ1-1	NA	NA	11	TRBV30	TGTGCCTGGAGGAGCGTCACTGAAGCTTTCTTT	CAWRSVTEAFF
TRBJ2-5	TRBD1	few	15	TRBV13	TGTGCCAGCAGCCCGCGGGGACAGGGGCGCGGTGGCCAGTACTTC	CASSPRGQGRGGQYF
TRBJ1-5	TRBD1	NA	14	TRBV27	TGTGCCAGCAGTCTAAACAGGGGGCTTCAGCCCCAGCATTTT	CASSLNRGLQPQHF
TRBJ2-7	NA	NA	13	TRBV7-9	TGTGCCAGCAGCCTACGGGACTCCTACGAGCAGTACTTC	CASSLRDSYEQYF
TRBJ1-2	NA	few	13	TRBV4-1	TGCGCCAGCAGTGTATCACAAGACTATGGCTACACCTTC	CASSVSQDYGYTF
TRBJ1-1	NA	NA	16	TRBV7-8	TGTGCCAGCAGCTTAGCGGGCAGCCCTTCCCTCAGGGGAGCTTTCTTT	CASSLAGSPSLRGAFF
TRBJ1-2	TRBD1	NA	15	TRBV27	TGTGCCAGCAGTTACGGGACAGGGGGTGGATATGGCTACACCTTC	CASSYGTGGGYGYTF
TRBJ1-6	NA	NA	14	TRBV9	TGTGCCAGCAGCGGCGGGGTAACCAATTCACCCCTCCACTTT	CASSGGVTNSPLHF
TRBJ1-2	NA	NA	15	TRBV5-6	TGTGCCAGCAGTAATGACGGAAGACCGTACTATGGCTACACCTTC	CASSNDGRPYYGYTF
TRBJ2-7	NA	NA	16	TRBV27	TGTGCCAGCAGCCCGACCAGAGCGGGTCCCCTCTACGAGCAGTACTTC	CASSPTRAGPLYEQYF
TRBJ2-1	NA	few	12	TRBV28	TGTGCCAGCAGTTTAAGGGGGAATGAGCAGTTCTTC	CASSLRGNEQFF
TRBJ2-7	NA	few	14	TRBV5-4	TGTGCCAGCAGCTTGACCGGGGCCTCCTACGAGCAGTACTTC	CASSLTGASYEQYF
TRBJ2-4	NA	NA	17	TRBV4-1	TGCGCCAGCAGCCAAGATAGCGTGGGGGGACCCAAAAACATTCAGTACTTC	CASSQDSVGGPKNIQYF
TRBJ1-5	NA	once	14	TRBV30	TGTGCCTGGAGTGTAGGCCAGGTTTATCAGCCCCAGCATTTT	CAWSVGQVYQPQHF
TRBJ1-4	NA	NA	16	TRBV5-1	TGCGCCAGCAGCTTGGGATGGAGGGCAGTTAATGAAAAACTGTTTTTT	CASSLGWRAVNEKLFF
TRBJ1-1	TRBD1	NA	14	TRBV5-4	TGTGCCAGCAGCCCGGGACAGGGAGGTACTGAAGCTTTCTTT	CASSPGQGGTEAFF
TRBJ2-7	TRBD2	NA	18	TRBV7-6	TGTGCCAGCAGCTTATCCGAGACTAGCGGGGGTCTCTCCTACGAGCAGTACTTC	CASSLSETSGGLSYEQYF
TRBJ2-1	TRBD1	few	14	TRBV29-1	TGCAGCGTTGAGGGGACAGCCACCTACAATGAGCAGTTCTTC	CSVEGTATYNEQFF
TRBJ2-6	NA	NA	15	TRBV13	TGTGCCAGCAGCTTAGGCCAGGGAGGGGCCAACGTCCTGACTTTC	CASSLGQGGANVLTF
TRBJ2-3	TRBD2	NA	16	TRBV9	TGTGCCAGCAGCGTAGGTAGCGGGGGGGCCTCGAATACGCAGTATTTT	CASSVGSGGASNTQYF
TRBJ2-5	NA	few	14	TRBV11-2	TGTGCCAGCAGCCCCCCAGGGTCTAGGGAGACCCAGTACTTC	CASSPPGSRETQYF
TRBJ1-1	TRBD1	NA	17	TRBV25-1	TGTGCCAGCAGTGAATCCTCACCGGGACAGTGGAACACTGAAGCTTTCTTT	CASSESSPGQWNTEAFF
TRBJ1-1	NA	NA	11	TRBV7-9	TGTGCCAGCAGCGAACCTCCCGCGGCTTTCTTT	CASSEPPAAFF
TRBJ2-3	NA	few	13	TRBV4-1	TGCGCCAGCAGCCAAGAAAAGAAGGATACGCAGTATTTT	CASSQEKKDTQYF
TRBJ1-2	NA	NA	14	TRBV27	TGTGCCAGCAGTTTGTCGGGGGGTCTGGTAGGCTACACCTTC	CASSLSGGLVGYTF
TRBJ2-7	NA	NA	13	TRBV13	TGTGCCAGCAGCGCACGGGGGACCTACGAGCAGTACTTC	CASSARGTYEQYF
TRBJ2-3	NA	NA	20	TRBV18	TGTGCCAGCTCTCTCGACGGGGGATACCTAAACCTCCGTAGCACAGATACGCAGTATTTT	CASSLDGGYLNLRSTDTQYF
TRBJ1-2	TRBD1	NA	13	TRBV9	TGTGCCAGCAGCGTAGGGCAGGGGGGCGGCTACACCTTC	CASSVGQGGGYTF
TRBJ2-3	NA	few	15	TRBV6-4	TGTGCCAGCAGTGCGGGCGACCCGTCCACAGATACGCAGTATTTT	CASSAGDPSTDTQYF
TRBJ2-7	TRBD2	once	15	TRBV25-1	TGTGCCAGCAGTGACCCTGGCGGGGGGTACAGCGAGCAGTACTTC	CASSDPGGGYSEQYF
TRBJ2-1	NA	NA	10	TRBV2	TGTGCCAGCAGCTTGGGCGAGCAGTTCTTC	CASSLGEQFF
TRBJ2-5	NA	NA	16	TRBV4-1	TGCGCCAGCAGCCAAGGGTATGGTCCCTCCGGAGAGACCCAGTACTTC	CASSQGYGPSGETQYF
TRBJ2-5	NA	NA	12	TRBV13	TGTGCCAGCAGCCCCGGTAGGGAGACCCAGTACTTC	CASSPGRETQYF
TRBJ2-2	NA	once	15	TRBV15	TGTGCCACCAGCTTTGGGGCAGGGCCCACCGGGGAGCTGTTTTTT	CATSFGAGPTGELFF
TRBJ1-3	NA	NA	17	TRBV7-9	TGTGCCAGCAGCCCTAGATATGGGGAAATCTCTGGAAACACCATATATTTT	CASSPRYGEISGNTIYF
TRBJ2-7	NA	NA	13	TRBV29-1	TGCAGCGTCCCGGGGACGGACCGTACGAAGCAGTACTTC	CSVPGTDRTKQYF
TRBJ2-1	NA	few	16	TRBV29-1	TGCAGCGTTGAAGGTGAAGTTTCGAGCTCCTACAATGAGCAGTTCTTC	CSVEGEVSSSYNEQFF